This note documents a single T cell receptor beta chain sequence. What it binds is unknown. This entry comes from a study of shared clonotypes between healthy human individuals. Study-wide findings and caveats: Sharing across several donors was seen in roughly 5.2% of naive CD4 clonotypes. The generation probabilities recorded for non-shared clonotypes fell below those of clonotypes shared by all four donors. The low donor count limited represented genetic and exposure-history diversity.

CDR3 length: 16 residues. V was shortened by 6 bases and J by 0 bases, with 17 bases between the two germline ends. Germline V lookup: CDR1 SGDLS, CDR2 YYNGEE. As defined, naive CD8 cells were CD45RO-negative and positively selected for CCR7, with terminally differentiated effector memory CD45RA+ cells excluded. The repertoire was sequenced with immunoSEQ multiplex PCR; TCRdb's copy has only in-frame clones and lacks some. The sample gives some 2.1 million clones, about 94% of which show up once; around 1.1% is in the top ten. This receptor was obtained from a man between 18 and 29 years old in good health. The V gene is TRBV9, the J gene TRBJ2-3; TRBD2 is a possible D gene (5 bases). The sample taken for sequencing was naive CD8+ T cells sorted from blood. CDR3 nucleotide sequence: TGTGCCAGCACCCCTTCCCCCCGGGATAGCACAGATACGCAGTATTTT. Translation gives CASTPSPRDSTDTQYF.